This section outlines one T cell receptor (beta chain) sequence together with its context. Its antigen is not known. The germline V gene has CDR1 GTSNPN and CDR2 SVGIG (reference sequence). The CDR3 contains 14 residues. The V and J ends lost 2 bases and 2 bases, in that order; junction bases with no gene match: 2. The source of the sample is a study of CD8+ T cells in alopecia areata. Study overall: Oral tofacitinib (5 to 10 mg twice daily) was administered to treated patients. Patients took tofacitinib for 6 to 18 months, followed by 6 drug-free months.

Overall study findings and caveats: Clonality in the scalp and expanded CD8+ clones ranked among the top 100 were significantly decreased by tofacitinib.

As to treatment: oral pan-JAK inhibitor, 5-10 mg twice daily. Peripheral blood samples and lesional scalp punch biopsies were obtained from alopecia areata patients. Extracted from the samples, RNA was reverse transcribed into cDNA to serve as the sequencing template. Sequencing was performed with immunoSEQ multiplex PCR; in TCRdb, only in-frame clones are kept and a portion is missing. The sample comprises roughly 210,000 clones, roughly 44% of which are singletons, and over 2% rests with the top ten. This chain joins TRBV30 and TRBJ2-5; 10 positions agree with TRBD1. The sequence came from a human donor with alopecia areata. Sequenced material: CD4+ T cells sorted from blood, taken around week 37, from a patient treated with tofacitinib. CDR3 sequence: CAWSRDRGQETQYF. CDR3 DNA: TGTGCCTGGAGTCGGGACAGGGGACAAGAGACCCAGTACTTC.